Following are 19 T cell receptor beta chains from one sample sequenced in a study of beta chain features in type 1 diabetes. Study-wide results and limits: When Type 1 diabetes patients were examined, their TCRB CDR3s proved moderately but significantly shorter in all four CD4+ subsets.

Every isolated RNA sample was fully reverse transcribed, so sequencing captured expressed TCRB transcripts. The method was immunoSEQ multiplex PCR; TCRdb's version includes in-frame clones alone and lacks a portion of them. The data contain some 140,000 clones, roughly 10% of them singletons. Antigen specificity for these receptors is unknown. Sequencing was performed on central memory CD4+ T cells from blood. The source of these receptors is a man younger than 45 with type 1 diabetes.

The chain has TRBV18 and TRBJ2-5, with D perhaps matching TRBD2 (6 bases). Germline CDR1 is KGHSH and CDR2 is LQKENI. Trimming pared 3 bases from V and 5 bases from J, leaving 10 bases between. The CDR3 has 13 residues. The CDR3 region has the DNA TGTGCCAGCTCACCCCCGGAGGGTGAGACCCAGTACTTC. Translation gives CASSPPEGETQYF. The variable domain in full, completed from reference TRBV18 and TRBJ2-5, reads NAGVMQNPRHLVRRRGQEARLRCSPMKGHSHVYWYRQLPEEGLKFMVYLQKENIIDESGMPKERFSAEFPKEGPSILRIQQVVRGDSAAYFCASSPPEGETQYFGPGTRLLVL.

In the case of this clone: Without the conserved terminal phenylalanine or tryptophan, this CDR3 likely stems from a read error. The DNA is omitted, as the CDR3 cannot be located on it reliably, and the CDR3 follows TCRdb's listing. V usage is TRBV28 and J usage is TRBJ2-7; the table's D call TRBD2 went unverified against the DNA. The CDR3 has 13 residues if both end residues are counted. Germline CDR1 is MDHEN and CDR2 is SYDVKM. Here the CDR3 reads CASSRISGGRLTN.

The rearrangement links TRBV5-4 to TRBJ1-2; perhaps TRBD1 as D (5 bases). The germline V gene encodes CDR1 SGHNT and CDR2 YYREEE (reference sequence). V was clipped by 3 bases and J by 5 bases, with 8 bases between them. The CDR3 totals 12 residues. This CDR3 is CASSWGSYGYTF. CDR3 nucleotides: TGTGCCAGCAGCTGGGGCAGTTATGGCTACACCTTC.

There are a few counts of this clone. The rearrangement joins TRBV18 to TRBJ1-2; D is ambiguous. V was cut by 1 base and J by 6 bases, with 12 bases left in between. The CDR3 extends over 14 amino acids. The germline gives CDR1 KGHSH, CDR2 LQKENI. The CDR3 protein is CASSPRLESDGYTF. Written as DNA, the CDR3 is TGTGCCAGCTCACCACGGCTGGAGAGTGATGGCTACACCTTC.

This clone showed up just a few times. The chain joins TRBV5-6 to TRBJ1-1, with D possibly being TRBD1 (5 bases). Germline CDR1 SGHDT, CDR2 YYEEEE. Trimming took 5 bases from V and 3 from J, leaving 17 bases between them. The CDR3 covers 15 residues. CDR3 in amino acids: CASRKQALLDTEAFF. The CDR3 coding sequence is TGTGCCAGCAGAAAACAGGCCCTGCTCGACACTGAAGCTTTCTTT.

The table lists this clone with a few counts. V and J are TRBV7-2 and TRBJ1-5; D gene unclear. In germline, CDR1 is SGHTA, CDR2 FQGNSA. This CDR3 region has 15 residues. V was shortened by 6 bases and J by 0 bases, with 12 bases between the two germline ends. The CDR3 sequence: CASRTPGDSNQPQHF. CDR3 bases: TGTGCCAGCAGAACCCCGGGAGATAGCAATCAGCCCCAGCATTTT.

This chain links TRBV6-1 with TRBJ2-7; 10 bases line up with TRBD2. V gave up 0 bases and J gave up 3 bases; unmatched junction bases: 5. The CDR3 runs to 16 residues. The germline CDR1 and CDR2 sequences are MNHNS and SASEGT. The CDR3, as DNA: TGTGCCAGCAGTGAAGCGGGTAGCGGGGGGAGCTACGAGCAGTACTTC. This gives the protein CASSEAGSGGSYEQYF.

This chain connects TRBV30 to TRBJ1-4, with D maybe TRBD1 (5 bases). Trimming removed 0 bases from V and 8 bases from J, with 13 bases in between. In germline, CDR1 is GTSNPN, CDR2 SVGIG (reference sequence). The CDR3 spans 14 residues. CDR3 protein: CAWSVPGRGEKLFF. The CDR3 region has the DNA TGTGCCTGGAGTGTACCAGGGAGGGGAGAAAAACTGTTTTTT. Based on the CDR3 plus reference TRBV30 and TRBJ1-4, the full variable domain is SQTIHQWPATLVQPVGSPLSLECTVEGTSNPNLYWYRQAAGRGLQLLFYSVGIGQISSEVPQNLSASRPQDRQFILSSKKLLLSDSGFYLCAWSVPGRGEKLFFGSGTQLSVL.

The chain couples TRBV4-2 to TRBJ1-6, with 7 bases that match TRBD1. Germline loops: CDR1 LGHNA, CDR2 YNFKEQ. With V trimmed by 5 bases and J by 8 bases, 12 bases remained unmatched. There are 16 residues in the CDR3. CDR3 protein: CASSTGRQGVYSPLHF. CDR3 bases: TGTGCCAGCAGCACGGGGAGGCAGGGGGTTTATTCACCCCTCCACTTT.

This clone came up a few times. The rearrangement joins TRBV28 to TRBJ2-7; tentative D call: TRBD2 (5 bases). V lost 7 bases and J 6 bases, leaving 22 bases between the germline ends. The CDR3 totals 15 residues. Germline V gene sequence: CDR1 MDHEN, CDR2 SYDVKM. CDR3 residues: CASTLTPGGRAEQYF. The DNA for the CDR3 is TGTGCCAGCACCCTAACACCGGGTGGGAGAGCCGAGCAGTACTTC.

There are a few counts of this clone. The J gene is TRBJ1-2, the V gene TRBV28, with TRBD1 identical over 7 bases. CDR1 and CDR2 (germline): MDHEN, SYDVKM. J lost 3 bases, V lost 7 bases, and 5 bases had no gene match. This CDR3 has 13 amino acids. In DNA, the CDR3 is TGTGCCAGCACCACAGGGGCCTACTATGGCTACACCTTC. The encoded protein is CASTTGAYYGYTF.

The chain carries TRBV10-3 and TRBJ2-1, with TRBD2 matching 9 bases. V shed 3 bases and J 6 bases; nucleotides not matched to a gene: 9. CDR3 length: 16 amino acids. Germline CDR1 ENHRY, CDR2 SYGVKD. The CDR3 loop reads CAISESERGVINEQFF. The CDR3 region has the DNA TGTGCCATCAGTGAATCGGAGCGGGGGGTGATCAATGAGCAGTTCTTC.

This clone was found a few times. The chain recombines TRBV28 with TRBJ2-7; TRBD1 agrees at 9 bases. Losses at the gene ends were 3 bases for V and 2 bases for J; bases not matched to a gene: 8. Looked up from germline, CDR1 is MDHEN and CDR2 is SYDVKM. CDR3 length equals 16 residues. In DNA form, the CDR3 reads TGTGCCAGCAGTTTGGGCGCCGGGACAGGGACCTACGAGCAGTACTTC. This sequence encodes CASSLGAGTGTYEQYF.

This clone was detected a few times. V and J are TRBV2 and TRBJ1-6; D gene uncertain. Germline CDR1 is SNHLY and CDR2 is FYNNEI. CDR3 length: 12 residues. V lost 6 bases to trimming and J lost 9 bases, with 9 bases between them. The chain's CDR3 is CASSAVASPLHF. In nucleotides, the CDR3 is TGTGCCAGCAGCGCCGTAGCTTCACCCCTCCACTTT.

The genes are TRBV2 and TRBJ2-1; TRBD2 aligns across 9 bases. The CDR3 has 14 amino acids. CDR1 and CDR2 (germline): SNHLY, FYNNEI. J gave up 6 bases and V 4 bases, and 4 bases lay outside the gene matches. The CDR3: CASSGTSVLNEQFF. The DNA of the CDR3 is TGTGCCAGCAGTGGGACTAGCGTTCTCAATGAGCAGTTCTTC.

In its sample, this clone was seen a few times. This chain joins TRBV29-1 and TRBJ2-7; the D gene is possibly TRBD2 (5 bases). The CDR3 totals 12 residues. Trimming took 4 bases from V and 3 from J, leaving 10 bases between them. Looked up from germline, CDR1 is SQVTM and CDR2 is ANQGSEA. The CDR3 loop is CSVVGNFYEQYF. CDR3 in DNA: TGCAGCGTTGTCGGGAACTTCTACGAGCAGTACTTC.

The gene calls are TRBV14 and TRBJ2-1; TRBD2 matches 13 bases. The CDR3 has 15 residues. Trimming cost V 4 bases and J 4 bases; bases outside gene matches: 1. Germline-derived CDR1 and CDR2 are SGHDN and FVKESK. The CDR3 bases are TGTGCCAGCAGCCCACTAGCGGGGGGGTACAATGAGCAGTTCTTC. Amino acid sequence: CASSPLAGGYNEQFF.

This clone was observed a few times. The rearrangement joins TRBV7-9 to TRBJ1-2; 7 nucleotides line up with TRBD1. J gave up 6 bases and V 1 base, and 2 bases lay outside the gene matches. Germline loops: CDR1 SEHNR, CDR2 FQNEAQ (reference sequence). The CDR3 loop spans 13 amino acids. DNA of the CDR3: TGTGCCAGCAGCTTAGAGGGGGCGCATGGCTACACCTTC. It encodes CASSLEGAHGYTF. The full variable domain, its missing parts supplied by reference TRBV7-9 and TRBJ1-2, is DTGVSQNPRHKITKRGQNVTFRCDPISEHNRLYWYRQTLGQGPEFLTYFQNEAQLEKSRLLSDRFSAERPKGSFSTLEIQRTEQGDSAMYLCASSLEGAHGYTFGSGTRLTVV.

This clone was detected a few times. The chain has TRBV7-3 and TRBJ2-1; 9 bases are shared with TRBD1. V was pared by 5 bases and J by 9 bases, with 5 bases of the junction left unmatched. CDR3 length: 13 amino acids. CDR1 and CDR2 (germline): SGHTA, FQGTGA. In nucleotides, the CDR3 is TGTGCCAGCAGCCTTCAACAGGGGGCTGAGCAGTTCTTC. It encodes CASSLQQGAEQFF.